Listed here are 30 T cell receptor beta chains from one sample, sequenced in a study of blood T cells in healthy people across ages. Primers used in a second PCR of about 6 to 11 cycles were a sample-barcoded 5' primer and a J-beta primer mix. One entry per CDR3 protein results from TCRdb running MiXCR on the 5' RACE reads. The sample holds around 1,700,000 distinct CDR3 sequences, roughly 27% seen once. Sequencing was done on a sample of blood. These TCRs come from a woman aged 25 to 39 in good health.

This clonotype has more than one count but fewer than ten. The J gene is TRBJ1-2, the V gene TRBV18; perhaps TRBD1 as D (6 bases). CDR3 length: 15 amino acids. From germline, CDR1 is KGHSH and CDR2 LQKENI. V lost 1 base and J 4 bases, leaving 13 bases between the germline ends. CDR3 region: CASSPRAGDPYGYTF. DNA for the CDR3: TGTGCCAGCTCACCACGGGCAGGGGACCCCTATGGCTACACCTTC.

The chain combines TRBV28 with TRBJ1-5; D unclear. The CDR3 has 12 residues. Germline CDR1 MDHEN, CDR2 SYDVKM. V lost 7 bases to trimming and J lost 6 bases, with 10 bases between them. The CDR3: CASTVTSQPQHF. CDR3 sequence (DNA): TGTGCCAGCACTGTGACCAGTCAGCCCCAGCATTTT. The variable domain in full, with the rest retrieved from reference TRBV28 and TRBJ1-5, is DVKVTQSSRYLVKRTGEKVFLECVQDMDHENMFWYRQDPGLGLRLIYFSYDVKMKEKGDIPEGYSVSREKKERFSLILESASTNQTSMYLCASTVTSQPQHFGDGTRLSIL.

This clonotype came up many times. This CDR3 is CSADRDMTDTQYF. The CDR3 DNA follows: TGCAGCGCTGACAGGGATATGACAGATACGCAGTATTTT. This chain connects TRBV29-1 to TRBJ2-3, with TRBD1 matching over 7 bases. The CDR3 is 13 residues long. The J segment lost 3 bases and the V segment lost 7 bases, leaving 7 bases of the junction unmatched. Per the germline V gene, CDR1 is SQVTM and CDR2 is ANQGSEA.

This chain links TRBV28 with TRBJ2-3; D gene uncertain. Germline V gene lookup returns CDR1 MDHEN and CDR2 SYDVKM. The CDR3 consists of 14 residues. With 2 bases removed from V and 4 bases from J, the gap between germline ends came to 10 bases. The CDR3 sequence is CASSLPGTADTQYF. The CDR3, as DNA: TGTGCCAGCAGTTTACCAGGAACAGCAGATACGCAGTATTTT.

This chain links TRBV19 with TRBJ2-7, with TRBD1 matching 8 bases. Germline CDR1 LNHDA, CDR2 SQIVND (reference sequence). V was clipped by 4 bases and J by 4 bases; unmatched bases: 6. CDR3 length equals 14 residues. Here the CDR3 reads CASSTGTGRYEQYF. The CDR3 DNA reads TGTGCCAGTAGTACCGGGACAGGCCGGTACGAGCAGTACTTC.

Turning to this clonotype: A read error may explain this, as a much larger clone is one base away. V is TRBV5-1 and J is TRBJ2-1; 8 nucleotides agree with TRBD1. The germline gives CDR1 SGHRS, CDR2 YFSETQ. V trimming: 1 base; J trimming: 10 bases; junction bases outside the gene matches: 10. The CDR3 covers 15 residues. CDR3 sequence reads: CASSLQDRVSYEQFF. Written as DNA, the CDR3 is TGCGCCAGCAGCTTGCAGGACAGGGTCTCCTACGAGCAGTTCTTC.

This chain connects TRBV5-1 to TRBJ1-2; D remains ambiguous. V shed 4 bases and J shed 3 bases, with 13 bases lying between them. Germline lookup yields CDR1 SGHRS and CDR2 YFSETQ. This CDR3 has 14 amino acids. The CDR3 DNA sequence: TGCGCCAGCAGCCCGATCGGGGAATACTATGGCTACACCTTC. Residues: CASSPIGEYYGYTF.

The CDR3: CASSLGYPSGETQYF. The CDR3 DNA reads as TGTGCCAGCAGCTTAGGCTACCCCTCGGGGGAGACCCAGTACTTC. The J gene is TRBJ2-5, the V gene TRBV7-2; perhaps TRBD2 as D (5 bases). V was pared by 1 base and J by 5 bases, with 14 bases between. This CDR3 spans 15 amino acids. Looked up from germline, CDR1 is SGHTA and CDR2 is FQGNSA. Full variable domain (missing parts from reference TRBV7-2 and TRBJ2-5): GAGVSQSPSNKVTEKGKDVELRCDPISGHTALYWYRQSLGQGLEFLIYFQGNSAPDKSGLPSDRFSAERTGGSVSTLTIQRTQQEDSAVYLCASSLGYPSGETQYFGPGTRLLVL.

This clonotype was found a few times. The chain combines TRBV27 with TRBJ2-1; D remains unclear. Trimming left V 2 bases short and J 0 bases short, with 8 bases between. CDR3 length: 15 residues. The germline gives CDR1 MNHEY, CDR2 SMNVEV (reference sequence). The CDR3 loop reads CASSLDIDSYNEQFF. For the CDR3, the DNA is TGTGCCAGCAGTTTAGACATTGACTCCTACAATGAGCAGTTCTTC.

The gene calls are TRBV6-6 and TRBJ2-7; 7 positions agree with TRBD1. This CDR3 is built from 15 residues. V trimming: 8 bases; J trimming: 3 bases; junction bases outside the gene matches: 13. CDR1 is MNHNY, CDR2 SVGAGI, per germline (reference sequence). This chain's CDR3 is CASSNTRDRDYEQYF. The DNA of the CDR3 is TGTGCCAGCTCAAATACCCGGGACAGAGACTACGAGCAGTACTTC.

As to this clonotype: The germline gene is not matched at one end of the junction; a read error may be the cause. The rearrangement joins TRBV5-1 to TRBJ2-7; TRBD1 is a possible D gene (6 bases). Germline V gene lookup returns CDR1 SGHRS and CDR2 YFSETQ. This CDR3 has 14 amino acids. This CDR3 is CASSLVLTGNEQYF. DNA for the CDR3: TGCGCTAGCAGCTTGGTTCTGACAGGCAACGAGCAGTACTTC.

For this clonotype: One end of the junction varies from germline; a read error may be responsible. This chain connects TRBV6-5 to TRBJ1-1, with D possibly TRBD1 on 5 matching bases. Germline V gene lookup returns CDR1 MNHEY and CDR2 SVGAGI. The length of the CDR3 is 14 residues. The CDR3 loop reads CASSYSQGETGAFF. The CDR3 DNA reads as TGTGCCAGCAGTTACTCGCAGGGCGAAACTGGAGCTTTCTTT.

The V and J genes are TRBV20-1 and TRBJ2-1; the D is unclear. From germline, CDR1 is DFQATT and CDR2 SNEGSKA (reference sequence). This CDR3 has 13 residues. V lost 4 bases, J lost 9 bases, and 16 bases lay in between. This chain's CDR3 is CSAIDSPGPEQFF. The CDR3 bases are TGCAGTGCTATTGACTCCCCCGGACCTGAGCAGTTCTTC.

Comments on this clonotype: One junction end does not reproduce the germline sequence, and a read error may be involved. V gene TRBV12-3 or TRBV12-4 combines with J gene TRBJ2-3; TRBD1 matches 7 bases. This CDR3 comprises 15 residues. CDR3 protein: CACRLTGSYTDTQYF. The CDR3 nucleotides are TGTGCCTGCAGGTTGACAGGGAGTTACACAGATACGCAGTATTTT.

This clonotype was detected many times. The chain links TRBV6-5 to TRBJ2-7, with 7 bases aligning to TRBD2. The CDR3 loop spans 14 amino acids. Unmatched junction bases numbered 7, after V lost 7 bases and J lost 1 base. Germline CDR1 MNHEY, CDR2 SVGAGI. CDR3 nucleotides: TGTGCCAGCAAACCTTCCGGGGGGTCCTACGAGCAGTACTTC. This gives the protein CASKPSGGSYEQYF.

This clonotype was counted ten times or more. This chain links TRBV20-1 with TRBJ2-5; D may correspond to TRBD1 or TRBD2 (5 bases each). V was shortened by 2 bases and J by 5 bases, with 18 bases between the two germline ends. The CDR3 has 15 residues. Germline V CDR1 and CDR2: DFQATT, SNEGSKA (reference sequence). CDR3 bases: TGCAGTGCTAGATCCGCCCGGGGACCCCACGAGACCCAGTACTTC. As protein: CSARSARGPHETQYF.

This clonotype has only a few counts. The V call is TRBV3-1, the J call TRBJ2-7; the D is unclear. The V gene's germline CDR1 is LGHDT and CDR2 YNNKEL (reference sequence). The CDR3 loop spans 15 amino acids. Trimming shortened V by 1 base and J by 3 bases, and 13 bases separated the two germline ends. The CDR3 spells CASSQGGLSYYEQYF. The DNA of the CDR3 is TGTGCCAGCAGCCAAGGAGGTCTCTCCTACTACGAGCAGTACTTC.

The chain carries TRBV12-3 or TRBV12-4 and TRBJ2-3, with D possibly being TRBD1 or TRBD2 (6 bases each). V lost 7 bases and J lost 15, with 32 bases in between. The CDR3 extends over 16 amino acids. CDR3 residues: CASTPLFNGGTDTEYF. In DNA form, the CDR3 reads TGTGCCAGCACACCTCTATTCAACGGGGGCACAGATACGGAATATTTT.

This clonotype turned up a few times. The chain combines TRBV12-3 or TRBV12-4 with TRBJ2-3, with D perhaps matching TRBD2 (5 bases). The CDR3 loop spans 15 amino acids. Trimming took off 4 bases at V and 2 bases at J, with 13 bases between the two ends. CDR3 protein: CASSSTLADTDTQYF. DNA for the CDR3: TGTGCCAGCAGTTCCACTCTAGCAGACACAGATACGCAGTATTTT.

The J gene is TRBJ1-2, the V gene TRBV7-9; tentatively, D is TRBD1 (6 bases). The V and J ends lost 4 bases and 4 bases respectively, with 13 bases between them. This CDR3 comprises 14 residues. CDR1 is SEHNR, CDR2 FQNEAQ, per germline (reference sequence). In DNA form, the CDR3 reads TGTGCCAGCAGCTCCGACTCCAGGGGCTATGGCTACACCTTC. This sequence encodes CASSSDSRGYGYTF.

As to this clonotype: One end of the junction does not line up with germline, which may come from a read error. The V and J genes are TRBV12-3 or TRBV12-4 and TRBJ2-1; the D gene is possibly TRBD1 (5 bases). The CDR3 is made up of 13 amino acids. DNA of the CDR3: TGTGTCAGCAGTTTAGGACAACACAATGAGCAGTTCTTC. Protein: CVSSLGQHNEQFF.

This clonotype showed up just a few times. A much larger clone lies one base from this, so it may be a read error. CDR3 amino acids: CACSPRTRNQPQHF. The DNA for the CDR3 is TGTGCCTGCAGCCCCAGGACCCGCAATCAGCCCCAGCATTTT. V and J are TRBV7-6 and TRBJ1-5; D is ambiguous. Germline CDR1 and CDR2: SGHVS and FNYEAQ. The CDR3 covers 14 residues.

V and J are TRBV20-1 and TRBJ1-1; D is unresolved. Between the trimmed V and J ends, which lost 6 bases and 3 bases, there was a span of 11 bases. Germline assignment: CDR1 DFQATT and CDR2 SNEGSKA (reference sequence). The CDR3 sequence is 12 residues long. The CDR3 reads CSARESHTEAFF. The DNA for the CDR3 is TGCAGTGCAAGGGAGAGTCACACTGAAGCTTTCTTT.

V usage is TRBV10-3 and J usage is TRBJ2-2, with 7 bases identical to TRBD2. In germline, CDR1 is ENHRY, CDR2 SYGVKD. The CDR3 has 14 amino acids. V shed 4 bases, J shed 7 bases, and the junction held 6 bases outside the gene matches. DNA of the CDR3: TGTGCCATCAGTGTGGCTAGCGGCCACGGGGAGCTGTTTTTT. It is translated as CAISVASGHGELFF.

Written as DNA, the CDR3 is TGCGCCAGCAGCCTGAGCGGGCAGGCACGCGGCAATGAGCAGTTCTTC. The encoded protein is CASSLSGQARGNEQFF. This rearrangement joins TRBV5-1 to TRBJ2-1, with D possibly being TRBD2 (6 bases). V lost 4 bases and J 6 bases, leaving 20 bases between the germline ends. The CDR3 is 16 residues long. The germline gives CDR1 SGHRS, CDR2 YFSETQ.

The chain is built from TRBV29-1 and TRBJ2-5, with a tentative D call TRBD1 (5 bases). The germline gives CDR1 SQVTM, CDR2 ANQGSEA. The CDR3 has 10 residues. This CDR3 is CATAQETQYF. CDR3 bases: TGCGCGACAGCCCAAGAGACCCAGTACTTC.

This clonotype was seen many times. The chain recombines TRBV29-1 with TRBJ2-1; no firm D call. The CDR3 has 13 residues. Germline V gene data show CDR1 as SQVTM and CDR2 as ANQGSEA. V gave up 5 bases and J gave up 4 bases, with 12 bases separating them. The CDR3, as DNA: TGCAGCGTTCTGGGCCGTTTTTACAATGAGCAGTTCTTC. Residues: CSVLGRFYNEQFF.

On this clonotype itself: This may come from a read error, since a much larger clone is one base off. The CDR3 DNA follows: TGCGCCAGCAGAAGCGGGGGGGTCAGGACGCAGTATTTT. This gives the protein CASRSGGVRTQYF. The chain is built from TRBV10-2 and TRBJ2-3, with 10 bases aligning to TRBD2. Trimming cost V 6 bases and J 9 bases; bases outside gene matches: 6. Germline assignment: CDR1 WSHSY and CDR2 SAAADI. This CDR3 spans 13 amino acids.

This clonotype was counted a few times. V gene TRBV10-3 combines with J gene TRBJ1-2, with a weak D call TRBD1 (6 bases). CDR1 ENHRY and CDR2 SYGVKD come from the germline V gene. V lost 4 bases and J lost 8, with 14 bases in between. The CDR3 sequence is 13 residues long. This CDR3 is CAISGGQGYGYTF. The CDR3 coding sequence is TGTGCCATCAGTGGGGGGCAGGGGTACGGCTACACCTTC.

This clonotype was seen ten or more times. The chain joins TRBV4-1 to TRBJ2-7, with D tentatively TRBD1 or TRBD2 (6 bases each). Deletions cut 5 bases from V and 3 bases from J, with 11 bases between. The CDR3 runs to 13 residues. CDR1 MGHRA and CDR2 YSYEKL come from the germline V gene. The CDR3 DNA reads as TGCGCCAGCAGCAGGGGGGTTAGCTACGAGCAGTACTTC. Protein: CASSRGVSYEQYF.